The rows below give T cell receptor beta chains drawn from one sample of a study of shared clonotypes between healthy human individuals. The protocol was immunoSEQ multiplex PCR, while the TCRdb copy is restricted to in-frame clones and leaves out a portion. This table holds about a million clones, around 75% found once. The source material was memory CD4+ T cells sorted from blood. The origin of the receptors is a man between 18 and 35 years old in good health. The CDR3 runs from the conserved cysteine through the conserved F or W. Each record gives: V gene, J gene, clone size, D gene, CDR3 protein, CDR3 DNA. The D gene is left open where the match is weak. Size is omitted from some rows. Given values are once, few, many or a class for expanded clones.

>TRBV2|TRBJ2-6|NA|NA
CVSRDSGANVLTF
TGTGTCAGCAGGGACTCTGGGGCCAACGTCCTGACTTTC
>TRBV28|TRBJ1-2|NA|TRBD1
CASSLVGTVGYTF
TGTGCCAGCAGTTTAGTTGGGACAGTTGGCTACACCTTC
>TRBV29-1|TRBJ2-7|NA|TRBD2
CSVGSGGWNEQYF
TGCAGCGTTGGTAGCGGGGGCTGGAACGAGCAGTACTTC
>TRBV6-5|TRBJ1-6|NA|TRBD1
CASSSSPGGRGSPLHF
TGTGCCAGCAGTTCCTCTCCAGGGGGAAGAGGATCACCCCTCCACTTT
>TRBV9|TRBJ2-3|NA|NA
CASSVAGGESTDTQYF
TGTGCCAGCAGCGTAGCTGGCGGGGAGAGCACAGATACGCAGTATTTT
>TRBV2|TRBJ2-2|NA|NA
CASKQGGTGELFF
TGTGCCAGCAAGCAGGGAGGTACCGGGGAGCTGTTTTTT
>TRBV6-5|TRBJ2-4|once|TRBD2
CASSSELAGGLIQYF
TGTGCCAGCAGTTCCGAACTAGCGGGAGGCCTCATTCAGTACTTC
>TRBV7-9|TRBJ2-1|NA|TRBD2
CASSLTSGRFLPNEQFF
TGTGCCAGCAGCCTGACTAGCGGGAGGTTTCTCCCCAATGAGCAGTTCTTC
>TRBV9|TRBJ2-6|NA|NA
CASKPGSAGANVLTF
TGTGCCAGCAAGCCCGGGTCCGCTGGGGCCAACGTCCTGACTTTC
>TRBV6-5|TRBJ1-1|many|TRBD1
CASRPVGTAVEAFF
TGTGCCAGCAGACCTGTTGGGACAGCAGTTGAAGCTTTCTTT
>TRBV4-2|TRBJ2-7|NA|NA
CASSQERDSSYEQYF
TGTGCCAGCAGCCAAGAGAGGGACTCTTCCTACGAGCAGTACTTC
>TRBV2|TRBJ1-6|NA|NA
CASTPGGGNSPLHF
TGTGCCAGCACCCCGGGGGGGGGTAATTCACCCCTCCACTTT
>TRBV18|TRBJ2-1|NA|TRBD1
CASSLGTVSYNEQFF
TGTGCCAGCTCACTGGGGACAGTGTCCTACAATGAGCAGTTCTTC
>TRBV29-1|TRBJ1-1|NA|TRBD1
CSVEEDRGTEAFF
TGCAGCGTTGAAGAGGACAGGGGGACTGAAGCTTTCTTT
>TRBV5-1|TRBJ2-7|few|NA
CASGTGTASYEQYF
TGCGCCAGCGGCACCGGGACGGCATCCTACGAGCAGTACTTC
>TRBV5-1|TRBJ2-7|NA|NA
CASSLRQSYEQYF
TGCGCCAGCAGCTTGAGACAGTCCTACGAGCAGTACTTC
>TRBV10-3|TRBJ2-4|few|NA
CAISETMTLAKNIQYF
TGTGCCATCAGTGAAACAATGACCCTAGCCAAAAACATTCAGTACTTC
>TRBV29-1|TRBJ1-1|few|NA
CSVGSGARGTEAFF
TGCAGCGTTGGATCCGGGGCGCGGGGCACTGAAGCTTTCTTT
>TRBV9|TRBJ2-2|once|NA
CASSVNPGATGELFF
TGTGCCAGCAGCGTAAATCCCGGGGCGACCGGGGAGCTGTTTTTT
>TRBV18|TRBJ1-1|NA|NA
CASSPPNAGPEAFF
TGTGCCAGCTCACCACCGAATGCAGGGCCTGAAGCTTTCTTT
>TRBV29-1|TRBJ2-7|once|TRBD2
CSARSGSSGYEQYF
TGCAGCGCACGAAGCGGGAGCTCAGGGTACGAGCAGTACTTC
>TRBV6-5|TRBJ1-3|NA|NA
CASSYEGRPSGNTIYF
TGTGCCAGCAGTTATGAGGGACGGCCCTCTGGAAACACCATATATTTT
>TRBV28|TRBJ2-7|few|NA
CASRGSYEQYF
TGTGCCAGCAGAGGGAGCTACGAGCAGTACTTC
>TRBV5-1|TRBJ2-7|NA|TRBD1
CASSHDRGRGEQYF
TGCGCCAGCAGCCACGACAGGGGGCGGGGGGAGCAGTACTTC
>TRBV5-1|TRBJ2-3|NA|TRBD1
CASSYDRGGSTDTQYF
TGCGCCAGCAGCTACGACAGGGGCGGAAGCACAGATACGCAGTATTTT
>TRBV6-1|TRBJ2-2|NA|NA
CASTEGNVGELFF
TGTGCCAGCACCGAAGGGAACGTCGGGGAGCTGTTTTTT
>TRBV19|TRBJ2-2|few|TRBD1
CASSIGQGSTGELFF
TGTGCCAGTAGTATCGGACAGGGGAGCACCGGGGAGCTGTTTTTT
>TRBV4-3|TRBJ2-2|NA|NA
CASSQDGRYTGELFF
TGCGCCAGCAGCCAAGATGGGCGGTACACCGGGGAGCTGTTTTTT
>TRBV6-5|TRBJ2-7|NA|TRBD2
CASRPPGLAGGEQYF
TGTGCCAGCAGACCTCCCGGACTAGCGGGAGGTGAGCAGTACTTC
>TRBV7-9|TRBJ1-2|once|TRBD1
CASSLAQTGYGYTF
TGTGCCAGCAGCTTAGCTCAGACAGGGTATGGCTACACCTTC
>TRBV7-8|TRBJ2-5|NA|TRBD1
CASSPGTGWVETQYF
TGTGCCAGCAGCCCCGGGACAGGGTGGGTAGAGACCCAGTACTTC
>TRBV7-2|TRBJ2-7|few|NA
CASSLDAGEQYF
TGTGCCAGCAGCTTAGACGCGGGAGAGCAGTACTTC
>TRBV28|TRBJ1-5|NA|TRBD1
CASSQLTGGGNQPQHF
TGTGCCAGCAGTCAATTGACAGGGGGCGGCAATCAGCCCCAGCATTTT
>TRBV7-9|TRBJ2-2|NA|TRBD1
CASSPRSGTGASNTGELFF
TGTGCCAGCAGCCCTCGTTCTGGGACAGGGGCTTCGAACACCGGGGAGCTGTTTTTT
>TRBV2|TRBJ2-7|NA|NA
CASSGGRGADEQYF
TGTGCCAGCAGTGGAGGCAGGGGAGCGGACGAGCAGTACTTC
>TRBV11-1|TRBJ2-1|NA|TRBD2
CASSLLGGGSYNEQFF
TGTGCCAGCAGCTTACTCGGGGGGGGCTCCTACAATGAGCAGTTCTTC
>TRBV5-1|TRBJ1-5|NA|NA
CASSEGSTQPQHF
TGCGCCAGCAGCGAGGGGTCGACTCAGCCCCAGCATTTT
>TRBV5-1|TRBJ2-1|NA|TRBD2
CASSLAGVGTSGDNEQFF
TGCGCCAGCAGCTTGGCCGGAGTAGGAACTAGCGGGGACAATGAGCAGTTCTTC
>TRBV4-2|TRBJ1-4|NA|NA
CASSQDLGEKLFF
TGTGCCAGCAGCCAAGATTTAGGGGAAAAACTGTTTTTT
>TRBV29-1|TRBJ2-7|NA|NA
CSVEAMGSYEQYF
TGCAGCGTTGAAGCAATGGGCTCCTACGAGCAGTACTTC
>TRBV11-3|TRBJ2-1|NA|TRBD1
CASSSRQGANEQFF
TGTGCCAGCAGCTCGCGACAGGGGGCGAATGAGCAGTTCTTC
>TRBV4-1|TRBJ1-6|NA|NA
CASSQVGMGASYNSPLHF
TGCGCCAGCAGCCAAGTCGGGATGGGGGCGTCCTATAATTCACCCCTCCACTTT
>TRBV2|TRBJ2-1|NA|TRBD1
CASNHQGQGANEQFF
TGTGCCAGCAATCACCAGGGACAGGGGGCAAATGAGCAGTTCTTC
>TRBV6-1|TRBJ2-2|few|NA
CASSEAPFVGAGELFF
TGTGCCAGCAGTGAAGCGCCCTTTGTGGGGGCCGGGGAGCTGTTTTTT
>TRBV5-1|TRBJ1-4|NA|NA
CASRETQTNEKLFF
TGCGCCAGCAGGGAGACACAGACTAATGAAAAACTGTTTTTT
>TRBV10-3|TRBJ1-5|NA|NA
CAISEVLDSNQPQHF
TGTGCCATCAGTGAGGTCCTCGATAGCAATCAGCCCCAGCATTTT